This T cell receptor (beta chain) is from a study of blood T cell repertoires in COVID-19. Overall study context: The United States, Italy and Spain supplied acute and convalescent COVID-19 samples. PBMCs, B-cell-depleted T cells, or T cells provided the cDNA or gDNA that made up the material.

Across 20 to 25 US areas, participants ranged in age from roughly 18 to 95 years. Cohort allocation depended upon clinical history that participants reported. The CDR3 is made up of 15 amino acids. Per the germline V gene, CDR1 is SGDLS and CDR2 is YYNGEE. V dropped 6 bases and J dropped 5; count of bases not matched to a gene: 11. Libraries were prepared by immunoSEQ multiplex PCR; TCRdb keeps only in-frame clonotypes and omits some of them. The sample shows 200,000 to 250,000 clones, 70% to 85% of them seen only once. Specimen: PBMCs or T cells enriched from blood (not recorded which). V usage is TRBV9 and J usage is TRBJ1-1, with 9 bases fitting TRBD1. This receptor was identified in an older woman who had recovered from COVID-19. CDR3 in amino acids: CASTSSGTGKTEAFF. The CDR3 DNA reads as TGTGCCAGCACCTCCTCGGGGACAGGGAAAACTGAAGCTTTCTTT.